One and the same sample provided the 30 T cell receptor beta chains below, sequenced in a study of T cells in Graves' hyperthyroidism and ophthalmopathy. RNA transcripts provided the source from which TCR beta CDR3 regions were amplified. The HTBI primer set served for first-round RT-PCR of the TCR CDR3. TCRdb re-analysed the multiplex PCR reads in MiXCR, keeping a single row per CDR3 protein. The repertoire holds a few hundred thousand distinct CDR3 sequences, approximately 49% seen once, with about 45% in the top ten. Material: peripheral blood or thyroid tissue (not recorded which). All receptors derive from an adult woman with Graves' disease, either hyperthyroidism or ophthalmopathy (not recorded which).

The chain couples TRBV10-3 to TRBJ2-5; 7 bases agree with TRBD1. V was pared by 4 bases and J by 5 bases, with 4 bases of the junction left unmatched. The CDR3 extends over 13 amino acids. Germline CDR1 and CDR2: ENHRY and SYGVKD. CDR3 protein: CAISAGGVETQYF. As DNA, the CDR3 is TGTGCCATCAGTGCAGGGGGTGTGGAGACCCAGTACTTC.

This clonotype was detected ten times or more. The chain is built from TRBV5-4 and TRBJ1-1; maybe TRBD1 (6 bases). CDR1 is SGHNT and CDR2 is YYREEE in the germline V gene (reference sequence). This CDR3 is 14 amino acids long. Trimming left V 3 bases short and J 3 bases short, with 12 bases between. The CDR3 loop reads CASSSNRDHTEAFF. The CDR3 DNA is TGTGCCAGCAGCTCAAACAGGGATCACACTGAAGCTTTCTTT.

The rearrangement joins TRBV29-1 to TRBJ1-1; no reliable D call. Trimming pared 7 bases from V and 3 bases from J, leaving 9 bases between. This CDR3 is 11 amino acids long. Germline assignment: CDR1 SQVTM and CDR2 ANQGSEA. CDR3 DNA: TGCAGCGGATATGGGCACACTGAAGCTTTCTTT. Residues: CSGYGHTEAFF.

This chain joins TRBV4-3 and TRBJ1-2, with TRBD1 matching over 7 bases. CDR1 and CDR2 from the germline V gene are LGHNA and YSLEER. V lost 4 bases, J lost 7 bases, and 6 bases stayed unmatched. The CDR3 is made up of 13 amino acids. The DNA of the CDR3 is TGCGCCAGCAGCCGGCAGGGGGAAGGTGGCTACACCTTC. It yields the protein CASSRQGEGGYTF.

The chain has TRBV29-1 and TRBJ2-2; 10 nucleotides line up with TRBD2. CDR1 and CDR2 (germline): SQVTM, ANQGSEA. The CDR3 is 14 residues long. J lost 4 bases, V lost 7 bases, and 6 bases had no gene match. The CDR3 region has the DNA TGCAGCGCTGTAGTAGCGGGAGGCACCGGGGAGCTGTTTTTT. This encodes CSAVVAGGTGELFF.

This clonotype was counted at least ten times. This sequence joins TRBV7-8 and TRBJ1-2; 9 bases fit TRBD1. Germline-derived CDR1 and CDR2 are SGHVS and FQNEAQ. J lost 5 bases, V lost 1 base, and 14 bases had no gene match. The CDR3 length is 18 residues. Written as DNA, the CDR3 is TGTGCCAGCAGCTTAGAGTCCCTACCCGGACAGGGGTATTATGGCTACACCTTC. Residues: CASSLESLPGQGYYGYTF. The complete variable domain, with remaining parts taken from reference TRBV7-8 and TRBJ1-2, reads GAGVSQSPRYKVAKRGQDVALRCDPISGHVSLFWYQQALGQGPEFLTYFQNEAQLDKSGLPSDRFFAERPEGSVSTLKIQRTQQEDSAVYLCASSLESLPGQGYYGYTFGSGTRLTVV.

This clonotype was seen more than once but under ten times. The chain links TRBV10-3 to TRBJ2-7; 13 bases are a match to TRBD2. Germline values: CDR1 ENHRY, CDR2 SYGVKD. CDR3 length: 17 residues. V was clipped by 5 bases and J by 5 bases; unmatched bases: 12. In nucleotides, the CDR3 is TGTGCCATCAGTCGGAGGAACCGGACTAGCGGGAGAAACGAGCAGTACTTC. Amino acids: CAISRRNRTSGRNEQYF.

This clonotype was found many times. Its ends do not fully match the called genes, so a read error is possible. The chain joins TRBV20-1 to TRBJ1-1; D possibly corresponds to TRBD1 (6 bases). CDR3 length equals 16 residues. CDR1 and CDR2 (germline): DFQATT, SNEGSKA (reference sequence). CDR3 in amino acids: CSARDIATGLNTKAFF. The CDR3 coding sequence is TGCAGTGCTAGAGATATCGCGACAGGACTGAACACTAAAGCTTTCTTT.

The V call is TRBV27, the J call TRBJ1-4, with a tentative D call TRBD1 (5 bases). CDR3 length: 13 amino acids. Germline-derived CDR1 and CDR2 are MNHEY and SMNVEV (reference sequence). With 7 bases removed from V and 4 bases from J, the gap between germline ends came to 10 bases. For the CDR3, the DNA is TGTGCCAGCAATCGTAGGGGTAATGAAAAACTGTTTTTT. This translates into CASNRRGNEKLFF.

This clonotype was seen at least ten times. The V gene is TRBV9, the J gene TRBJ2-5, with 12 bases identical to TRBD2. The CDR3 spans 18 residues. J gave up 2 bases and V 0 bases, and 8 bases lay outside the gene matches. From germline, CDR1 is SGDLS and CDR2 YYNGEE. This chain's CDR3 is CASSVGLAGVFKQETQYF. The CDR3 nucleotides are TGTGCCAGCAGCGTAGGACTAGCGGGAGTCTTTAAACAAGAGACCCAGTACTTC.

The sample holds many counts of this clonotype. The chain recombines TRBV12-3 or TRBV12-4 with TRBJ1-2, with no clear D. The V end lost 5 bases, the J end lost 8 bases, and 15 bases lay between the germline ends. The CDR3 sequence is 13 residues long. The CDR3 loop is CASSRPAGAGYTF. The DNA of the CDR3 is TGTGCCAGCAGTCGACCCGCGGGAGCCGGCTACACCTTC.

The chain links TRBV7-9 to TRBJ2-2; the D gene could be TRBD1 or TRBD2 (6 bases each). The CDR3 is 17 residues long. Trimming shortened V by 6 bases and J by 0 bases, and 17 bases separated the two germline ends. Germline V gene sequence: CDR1 SEHNR, CDR2 FQNEAQ (reference sequence). The CDR3 DNA sequence: TGTGCCAGCAGTGCCCGGGGGCCGGGGGCGAACACCGGGGAGCTGTTTTTT. Translating it yields CASSARGPGANTGELFF.

This clonotype was counted many times. V gene TRBV7-8 combines with J gene TRBJ1-1; D may be TRBD1 (6 bases). The CDR3 length is 15 residues. Germline V gene lookup returns CDR1 SGHVS and CDR2 FQNEAQ. V gave up 5 bases and J gave up 5 bases, with 18 bases separating them. The CDR3 protein is CASSPGPGVGTEAFF. In DNA form, the CDR3 reads TGTGCCAGCAGCCCAGGCCCAGGGGTTGGGACTGAAGCTTTCTTT.

This clonotype came up many times. This chain joins TRBV7-2 and TRBJ1-6; possibly TRBD1 for D (5 bases). The CDR3 has 14 residues. From germline, CDR1 is SGHTA and CDR2 FQGNSA. V was clipped by 5 bases and J by 4 bases, with 9 bases between them. The CDR3 DNA sequence: TGTGCCAGCAGCAGGGGCGGTTATAATTCACCCCTCCACTTT. This codes for CASSRGGYNSPLHF.

This sequence joins TRBV12-3 or TRBV12-4 and TRBJ1-2, with D maybe TRBD1 (5 bases). Deletions cut 1 base from V and 6 bases from J, with 12 bases between. The CDR3 runs to 14 residues. The CDR3 sequence is CASSLGTRVNGYTF. The CDR3 DNA sequence: TGTGCCAGCAGTTTAGGGACAAGGGTAAATGGCTACACCTTC.

This chain connects TRBV5-1 to TRBJ2-6; the D is unclear. This CDR3 has 13 amino acids. Trimming took off 5 bases at V and 1 base at J, with 4 bases between the two ends. The germline gives CDR1 SGHRS, CDR2 YFSETQ. The CDR3 region is CASRQSGANVLTF. CDR3 nucleotides: TGCGCCAGCAGGCAATCTGGGGCCAACGTCCTGACTTTC.

This clonotype has ten or more counts. V and J are TRBV4-1 and TRBJ1-5; D is uncertain. The germline V gene encodes CDR1 MGHRA and CDR2 YSYEKL. The CDR3 is made up of 13 amino acids. V shed 2 bases and J shed 2 bases, with 4 bases lying between them. As DNA, the CDR3 is TGCGCCAGCAGCCAAACAGGCAATCAGCCCCAGCATTTT. Residues: CASSQTGNQPQHF.

This chain joins TRBV7-8 and TRBJ2-7, with 9 bases lining up with TRBD1. CDR1 is SGHVS and CDR2 is FQNEAQ in the germline V gene. With V trimmed by 5 bases and J by 2 bases, 4 bases remained unmatched. The CDR3 loop spans 14 amino acids. The CDR3 DNA reads TGTGCCAGCAGCCACGGACAGGGGACCTACGAGCAGTACTTC. This sequence encodes CASSHGQGTYEQYF.

At least ten counts were recorded for this clonotype. J is TRBJ1-5 and V is TRBV12-3 or TRBV12-4; D is perhaps TRBD1 (6 bases). The CDR3 covers 15 residues. V dropped 4 bases and J dropped 0 bases, with 10 bases sitting between them. DNA for the CDR3: TGTGCCAGCAGTTCAGGGGCCATTAGCAATCAGCCCCAGCATTTT. Its translation is CASSSGAISNQPQHF.

The chain recombines TRBV11-2 with TRBJ2-5; D unresolved. V was clipped by 0 bases and J by 2 bases, with 7 bases between them. CDR3 length: 14 amino acids. Looked up from germline, CDR1 is SGHAT and CDR2 is FQNNGV. The CDR3 protein is CASSLDWGQETQYF. As DNA, the CDR3 is TGTGCCAGCAGCTTAGACTGGGGACAAGAGACCCAGTACTTC.

This clonotype was found many times. CDR3: CASILAGAETQYF. The CDR3 nucleotides read TGTGCCAGCATACTAGCGGGAGCTGAGACCCAGTACTTC. The rearrangement joins TRBV2 to TRBJ2-5; 11 positions agree with TRBD2. The CDR3 has 13 amino acids. J gave up 5 bases and V 7 bases, and 3 bases lay outside the gene matches. CDR1 and CDR2 from the germline V gene are SNHLY and FYNNEI.

This clonotype was counted many times. J is TRBJ1-4 and V is TRBV19, with D possibly being TRBD1 (5 bases). Germline assignment: CDR1 LNHDA and CDR2 SQIVND (reference sequence). CDR3 length: 15 amino acids. V lost 7 bases to trimming and J lost 8 bases, with 20 bases between them. The DNA of the CDR3 is TGTGCCAGTACTCCTGGGGGGGTGTTCGAAGAAAAACTGTTTTTT. It yields the protein CASTPGGVFEEKLFF.

This clonotype turned up a few times. A much larger clone differs from this one at a single base, so this may be a read error. The chain carries TRBV29-1 and TRBJ2-2, with D unclear. Germline CDR1 and CDR2: SQVTM and ANQGSEA. There are 12 residues in the CDR3. The V and J ends lost 4 bases and 1 base respectively, with 4 bases between them. The CDR3 spells CSVAENTGELFF. In DNA form, the CDR3 reads TGCAGCGTTGCCGAGAACACCGGGGAGCTGTTTTTT.

This clonotype was counted only a few times. The CDR3 protein is CATSRTGAGSPLHF. DNA for the CDR3: TGTGCCACCAGCAGGACAGGGGCGGGTTCACCCCTCCACTTT. The chain joins TRBV15 to TRBJ1-6, with 8 bases fitting TRBD1. The CDR3 loop spans 14 amino acids. After removal of 3 bases from V and 9 bases from J, the junction contained 4 bases not matched to a gene. Germline values: CDR1 LNHNV, CDR2 YYDKDF (reference sequence).

This clonotype was seen only a few times. This chain connects TRBV10-2 to TRBJ2-2; D not certain. The ends were cut back, 8 bases at V and 2 bases at J, with 15 bases in the middle. The CDR3 consists of 15 residues. The germline V gene encodes CDR1 WSHSY and CDR2 SAAADI. CDR3 residues: CASGSHGSNTGELFF. The CDR3 coding sequence is TGCGCCAGCGGATCACACGGGTCTAACACCGGGGAGCTGTTTTTT.

This clonotype was observed at least ten times. This chain connects TRBV19 to TRBJ1-5; D might be TRBD1 (6 bases). CDR3 length: 15 amino acids. Trimming removed 5 bases from V and 4 bases from J, with 15 bases in between. CDR1 and CDR2 from the germline V gene are LNHDA and SQIVND (reference sequence). CDR3 region: CASSPIGTPNQPQHF. CDR3 nucleotide sequence: TGTGCCAGTAGTCCGATAGGGACACCTAATCAGCCCCAGCATTTT.

This clonotype was seen only once. The genes are TRBV24-1 and TRBJ1-5; possibly TRBD1 for D (5 bases). The CDR3 covers 18 residues. Trimming left V 11 bases short and J 2 bases short, with 27 bases between. In germline, CDR1 is KGHDR, CDR2 SFDVKD. As DNA, the CDR3 is TGTGCCAGCAGCTTGGTCCCGACAGCCGGGCTGGGCAATCAGCCCCAGCATTTT. It is translated as CASSLVPTAGLGNQPQHF.

V is TRBV20-1 and J is TRBJ1-1; tentatively, D is TRBD1 (6 bases). In germline, CDR1 is DFQATT, CDR2 SNEGSKA (reference sequence). V lost 2 bases and J lost 8, with 15 bases in between. This CDR3 region has 13 residues. In DNA, the CDR3 is TGCAGTGCTAGAATGGACTCAAGGGGGGAAGCTTTCTTT. As protein: CSARMDSRGEAFF.

This chain joins TRBV20-1 and TRBJ2-7, with D perhaps TRBD1 (6 bases). Germline-derived CDR1 and CDR2 are DFQATT and SNEGSKA (reference sequence). The length of the CDR3 is 14 residues. The ends were cut back, 6 bases at V and 2 bases at J, with 17 bases in the middle. The CDR3 sequence is CSADDRLGTYEQYF. The CDR3 nucleotides are TGCAGTGCAGACGACAGGCTAGGAACCTACGAGCAGTACTTC.

This clonotype was observed at least ten times. The chain employs TRBV5-6 and TRBJ2-2, with D perhaps TRBD1 or TRBD2 (6 bases each). The ends were cut back, 2 bases at V and 2 bases at J, with 10 bases in the middle. Germline CDR1 SGHDT, CDR2 YYEEEE. The CDR3 sequence is 15 residues long. CDR3 DNA sequence: TGTGCCAGCAGCTTTGGGGGGCCTAACACCGGGGAGCTGTTTTTT. Amino acids: CASSFGGPNTGELFF.